This passage covers 9 T cell receptor beta chains from one sample sequenced in a study of blood T cells in healthy people across ages. Next came a second PCR, run for about 6 to 11 cycles, which used a sample-barcoded 5' primer along with a J-beta primer mix. Each CDR3 protein gets one entry after TCRdb re-called the 5' RACE reads with MiXCR. The data hold 600,000 or so distinct CDR3 sequences, with around 21% observed a single time. Sequenced: blood. Source of these receptors: a man in his 70s in good health.

A few counts support this clonotype. The rearrangement uses TRBV4-1 and TRBJ1-1; D unclear. The V gene lost 4 bases and the J gene lost 4 bases, with 10 bases spanning the gap. The CDR3 sequence is 13 residues long. CDR1 and CDR2 (germline): MGHRA, YSYEKL. The CDR3: CASSPPFSTEAFF. The CDR3 DNA reads as TGCGCCAGCAGCCCTCCTTTTAGCACTGAAGCTTTCTTT.

This clonotype was picked up a small number of times. A junction boundary mismatches the germline segment, possibly from a read error. The CDR3 loop is CSARGFGLAGGYSEQFF. The CDR3 DNA is TGCAGTGCTAGGGGGTTCGGACTAGCGGGAGGTTACAGTGAGCAGTTCTTC. V is TRBV20-1 and J is TRBJ2-1; the match to TRBD2 covers 14 bases. This CDR3 region has 17 residues. Per germline, CDR1 DFQATT and CDR2 SNEGSKA (reference sequence).

This clonotype was detected many times. The chain is built from TRBV6-6 and TRBJ1-5; D is uncertain. The V gene lost 6 bases and the J gene lost 0 bases, with 6 bases spanning the gap. Germline-derived CDR1 and CDR2 are MNHNY and SVGAGI (reference sequence). CDR3 length: 13 amino acids. CDR3 sequence: CASRTVSNQPQHF. CDR3 coding DNA: TGTGCCAGCAGAACCGTTAGCAATCAGCCCCAGCATTTT.

At least ten counts were recorded for this clonotype. The J gene is TRBJ2-7, the V gene TRBV5-1; D remains ambiguous. Trimming left V 0 bases short and J 0 bases short, with 4 bases between. The CDR3 contains 13 residues. Germline V lookup: CDR1 SGHRS, CDR2 YFSETQ. CDR3 amino acids: CASSLDNSYEQYF. CDR3 sequence (DNA): TGCGCCAGCAGCTTGGACAACTCCTACGAGCAGTACTTC.

This clonotype occurred many times. The V call is TRBV28, the J call TRBJ2-5; 8 nucleotides match TRBD2. The DNA end is a closer match to TRBJ2-7, so the J assignment may be wrong. CDR3 length: 17 amino acids. The germline V gene has CDR1 MDHEN and CDR2 SYDVKM. CDR3: CASSFLDSAGASYEQYF. CDR3 DNA: TGTGCCAGCAGTTTCTTAGACTCAGCGGGAGCCTCCTACGAGCAGTACTTC.

The rearrangement links TRBV24-1 to TRBJ2-2; tentatively, D is TRBD1 (5 bases). This CDR3 region has 15 residues. V was pared by 5 bases and J by 1 base, with 10 bases between. Germline assignment: CDR1 KGHDR and CDR2 SFDVKD. The DNA for the CDR3 is TGTGCCACCAGTGGCCAGGGAAAGAACACCGGGGAGCTGTTTTTT. It is translated as CATSGQGKNTGELFF.

V gene TRBV12-3 or TRBV12-4 combines with J gene TRBJ2-7; D perhaps matches TRBD2 (5 bases). V gave up 2 bases and J gave up 6 bases, with 11 bases separating them. This CDR3 comprises 13 residues. CDR3 protein: CASSLYSAAEQYF. The CDR3 DNA reads as TGTGCCAGCAGTTTATATTCAGCGGCCGAGCAGTACTTC.

The V gene is TRBV3-1, the J gene TRBJ2-1, with D perhaps matching TRBD2 (6 bases). The V gene's germline CDR1 is LGHDT and CDR2 YNNKEL (reference sequence). The V end was cut by 3 bases, the J end by 4 bases, with 16 bases between. This CDR3 is built from 16 residues. DNA of the CDR3: TGTGCCAGCAGCCAGCACGGGAGCGGTTCTTACAATGAGCAGTTCTTC. Protein: CASSQHGSGSYNEQFF.

This clonotype turned up a few times. The chain carries TRBV18 and TRBJ2-3; a possible D gene is TRBD2 (5 bases). The CDR3 is made up of 13 amino acids. The V end lost 5 bases, the J end lost 5 bases, and 11 bases lay between the germline ends. Per germline, CDR1 KGHSH and CDR2 LQKENI. CDR3 residues: CASSREAVDTQYF. CDR3 nucleotide sequence: TGTGCCAGCTCAAGGGAAGCGGTAGATACGCAGTATTTT.